The clone carrying this TCR beta chain was counted only a few times. Its antigen remains unknown. These data belong to a study of cytomegalovirus exposure and HLA in healthy donors. Study-wide points: A link between a missense DCLRE1C variant and TCR beta V- and J-gene trimming emerged from a later analysis. The investigators catalogued 160 or so TCR beta chains as cytomegalovirus-associated. A later analysis reportedly identified an Asian-associated ancestry cluster as carrying fewer N-insertions than the 666-donor mean.

With 60 Vbeta and 13 Jbeta primers, the PCR was carried out. Generated by immunoSEQ multiplex PCR, the TCRdb table keeps only in-frame clones and is missing some. Here the sample spans about 160,000 clones, over 80% being singletons. Material for sequencing was PBMCs. The source is a boy aged 2-9 years in good health and CMV-seronegative.

CDR3 protein: CASSLASTGLVTNEQFF. The CDR3 nucleotides are TGTGCCAGCAGCTTAGCGTCTACGGGACTAGTCACCAATGAGCAGTTCTTC. This sequence joins TRBV11-2 and TRBJ2-1, with TRBD2 matching over 8 bases. Germline assignment: CDR1 SGHAT and CDR2 FQNNGV. The CDR3 is 17 amino acids. V was clipped by 1 base and J by 6 bases; unmatched bases: 11.